A selection of T cell receptor beta chains follows, all from one sample in a study of blood T cell repertoires in COVID-19. Assay used: immunoSEQ multiplex PCR; TCRdb lists only in-frame clones, some missing. The sample consists of under 300,000 clones, approximately 83% of them appearing once. Material: peripheral blood. Every receptor here comes from a young man who had recovered from COVID-19. CDR3s include the opening cysteine and the closing phenylalanine or tryptophan. The D gene is left open where the match is weak. Clone size appears in some rows only: once, few, many, or a class for an expanded clone.

D gene: -
clone size: few
V gene: TRBV15
J gene: TRBJ2-1
CDR3 protein: CATAMANEQFF
CDR3 DNA: TGTGCCACCGCCATGGCCAATGAGCAGTTCTTC

D gene: TRBD2
clone size: -
V gene: TRBV6-5
J gene: TRBJ2-7
CDR3 protein: CASSKLAGDSKQYF
CDR3 DNA: TGTGCCAGCAGTAAACTAGCGGGGGATTCAAAGCAGTACTTC

D gene: TRBD2
clone size: once
V gene: TRBV9
J gene: TRBJ2-5
CDR3 protein: CASSVGLAGGQETQYF
CDR3 DNA: TGTGCCAGCAGCGTAGGGTTAGCGGGGGGACAAGAGACCCAGTACTTC

D gene: -
clone size: -
V gene: TRBV10-1
J gene: TRBJ1-1
CDR3 protein: CASKAGQNTEAFF
CDR3 DNA: TGCGCCAGCAAGGCAGGACAAAACACTGAAGCTTTCTTT

D gene: TRBD2
clone size: -
V gene: TRBV6-2/TRBV6-3
J gene: TRBJ2-3
CDR3 protein: CASSLYPVGASGGGSGSTDTQYF
CDR3 DNA: TGTGCCAGCAGCCTCTACCCGGTCGGAGCTAGCGGGGGGGGCAGTGGGTCCACAGATACGCAGTATTTT

D gene: -
clone size: -
V gene: TRBV4-1
J gene: TRBJ2-3
CDR3 protein: CASSPEARGDTQYF
CDR3 DNA: TGCGCCAGCAGCCCGGAGGCCAGGGGAGATACGCAGTATTTT

D gene: TRBD2
clone size: -
V gene: TRBV7-6
J gene: TRBJ2-7
CDR3 protein: CASSLAAAGLYEQYF
CDR3 DNA: TGTGCCAGCAGCTTAGCAGCAGCGGGGTTATACGAGCAGTACTTC

D gene: TRBD1
clone size: many
V gene: TRBV9
J gene: TRBJ1-6
CDR3 protein: CASSDGTGASSNSPLHF
CDR3 DNA: TGTGCCAGCAGCGATGGGACAGGGGCTTCGTCTAATTCACCCCTCCACTTT

D gene: -
clone size: -
V gene: TRBV29-1
J gene: TRBJ1-2
CDR3 protein: CSVGEAGKMGSNYGYTF
CDR3 DNA: TGCAGCGTTGGGGAGGCAGGGAAAATGGGGTCTAACTATGGCTACACCTTC

D gene: -
clone size: -
V gene: TRBV11-2
J gene: TRBJ1-4
CDR3 protein: CASSFLQGNEKLFF
CDR3 DNA: TGTGCCAGCAGCTTTCTCCAGGGGAATGAAAAACTGTTTTTT

D gene: -
clone size: few
V gene: TRBV3-1/TRBV3-2
J gene: TRBJ1-5
CDR3 protein: CASSQGGQPQHF
CDR3 DNA: TGTGCCAGCAGCCAGGGAGGGCAGCCCCAGCATTTT